This record covers a single T cell receptor (beta chain). The germline gives CDR1 SGDLS, CDR2 YYNGEE. V lost 3 bases to trimming and J lost 2 bases, with 15 bases between them. This CDR3 is built from 15 residues. It was patients with CD8+CD57+ cell expansion by flow cytometry who were chosen for sequencing. Genomic DNA was employed as the template in profiling TCR beta VDJ and CDR3. Using its own MiXCR run on the reads, TCRdb lists one record per CDR3 protein. Of 260,000 or so distinct CDR3 sequences in the sample, 82% were seen once. The sample belongs to a study of CD8+CD57+ T cells in acquired aplastic anemia.

This sequence originates from a human donor with aplastic anemia. The sample was sorted CD4+, CD8+, or CD8+CD57+ T cells (not recorded which) from PBMCs. The J gene is TRBJ2-7, the V gene TRBV9; possible D gene TRBD2, 5 bases. The CDR3 here is CASSEEAEGAYEQYF. In DNA form, the CDR3 reads TGTGCCAGCAGCGAAGAGGCAGAGGGAGCCTACGAGCAGTACTTC.